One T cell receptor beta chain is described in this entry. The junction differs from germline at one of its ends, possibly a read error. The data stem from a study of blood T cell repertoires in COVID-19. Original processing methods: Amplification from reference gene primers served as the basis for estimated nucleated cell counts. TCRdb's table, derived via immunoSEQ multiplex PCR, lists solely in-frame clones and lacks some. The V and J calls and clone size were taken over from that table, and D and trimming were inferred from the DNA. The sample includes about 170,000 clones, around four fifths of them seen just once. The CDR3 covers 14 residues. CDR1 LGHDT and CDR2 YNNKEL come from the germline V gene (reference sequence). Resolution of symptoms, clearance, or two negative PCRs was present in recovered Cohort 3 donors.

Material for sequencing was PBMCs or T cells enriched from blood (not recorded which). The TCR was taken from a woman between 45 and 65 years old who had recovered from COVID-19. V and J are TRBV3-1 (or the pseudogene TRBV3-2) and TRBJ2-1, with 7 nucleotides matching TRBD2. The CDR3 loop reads CASSQGRRAGVMIF. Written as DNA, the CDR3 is TGTGCCAGCAGCCAAGGTCGCCGGGCGGGGGTCATGATCTTC.